This is a list of T cell receptor beta chains from one sample in a study of cytomegalovirus exposure and HLA in healthy donors. Libraries were prepared by immunoSEQ multiplex PCR; TCRdb keeps only in-frame clonotypes and omits some of them. The sample holds about 170,000 clones; about 79% are singletons and the top ten take 0.75% to 0.8%. Input material: PBMCs. Receptors originate from a female donor in good health and CMV-seronegative. Both conserved end residues are part of each CDR3. A D gene is named only where the DNA matches it firmly. Clone size is given for some rows only: seen once, a few or many times, or a class if the clone is expanded.

abundance | d_gene | j_gene | v_gene | CDR3aa | CDR3nt
NA | TRBD1 | TRBJ1-5 | TRBV6-1 | CASSELRGTGQQPQHF | TGTGCCAGCAGTGAATTGAGAGGGACAGGCCAACAGCCCCAGCATTTT
NA | NA | TRBJ2-7 | TRBV5-1 | CASSLVGGSYEQYF | TGCGCCAGCAGCTTGGTCGGTGGCTCCTACGAGCAGTACTTC
few | NA | TRBJ2-5 | TRBV6-6 | CASRDALSGQETQYF | TGTGCCAGCAGGGACGCCCTGAGCGGGCAAGAGACCCAGTACTTC
NA | NA | TRBJ1-5 | TRBV27 | CASSFRGGQPQHF | TGTGCCAGCAGTTTCAGGGGAGGGCAGCCCCAGCATTTT
NA | NA | TRBJ1-5 | TRBV18 | CASSPDGPNQPQHF | TGTGCCAGCTCACCAGATGGCCCTAATCAGCCCCAGCATTTT
NA | NA | TRBJ2-7 | TRBV5-1 | CASSPRSYEQYF | TGCGCCAGCAGTCCCCGCTCCTACGAGCAGTACTTC
NA | NA | TRBJ1-1 | TRBV10-3 | CAISYRDTEAFF | TGTGCCATCAGCTACAGGGACACTGAAGCTTTCTTT
few | NA | TRBJ1-4 | TRBV6-1 | CASSESRTNEKLFF | TGTGCCAGCAGTGAATCACGGACTAATGAAAAACTGTTTTTT
NA | NA | TRBJ2-1 | TRBV9 | CASSAGHGPNNEQFF | TGTGCCAGCAGCGCGGGACATGGGCCCAACAATGAGCAGTTCTTC
NA | NA | TRBJ1-6 | TRBV28 | CASSGAHSSYNSPLHF | TGTGCCAGCAGTGGCGCACACAGCTCCTATAATTCACCCCTCCACTTT
NA | TRBD1 | TRBJ2-7 | TRBV9 | CASSVGGTGAFYEQYF | TGTGCCAGCAGCGTAGGAGGGACAGGGGCGTTCTACGAGCAGTACTTC
NA | TRBD1 | TRBJ2-4 | TRBV5-6 | CASSSRDRVNIQYF | TGTGCCAGCAGCTCCCGGGACAGGGTAAACATTCAGTACTTC
NA | NA | TRBJ1-2 | TRBV6-5 | CASSQGPNYGYTF | TGTGCCAGCAGTCAGGGCCCAAACTATGGCTACACCTTC
NA | NA | TRBJ1-1 | TRBV7-9 | CASSSGGQNEAFF | TGTGCCAGCAGCTCCGGCGGACAGAATGAAGCTTTCTTT
NA | TRBD1 | TRBJ1-5 | TRBV28 | CASSYSGQGPRNQPQHF | TGTGCCAGCAGTTACTCGGGACAGGGACCACGCAATCAGCCCCAGCATTTT
NA | NA | TRBJ1-1 | TRBV12-5 | CASGLDSLTKAFF | TGTGCTAGTGGTTTGGACTCGCTTACTAAAGCTTTCTTT
NA | TRBD1 | TRBJ1-2 | TRBV19 | CASSLSDRAPYGYTF | TGTGCCAGTAGCCTTTCCGACAGGGCGCCCTATGGCTACACCTTC
NA | NA | TRBJ2-2 | TRBV29-1 | CSVDRGNTGELFF | TGCAGCGTTGACCGAGGAAACACCGGGGAGCTGTTTTTT
NA | NA | TRBJ1-1 | TRBV6-5 | CASSSRGAGITEAFF | TGTGCCAGCAGTTCCCGGGGTGCCGGTATCACTGAAGCTTTCTTT
NA | NA | TRBJ2-7 | TRBV9 | CASSAAGYSYEQYF | TGTGCCAGCAGTGCTGCAGGGTACTCCTACGAGCAGTACTTC
few | NA | TRBJ1-5 | TRBV28 | CASSLGGASQPQHF | TGTGCCAGCAGTTTAGGGGGGGCTTCTCAGCCCCAGCATTTT
NA | NA | TRBJ1-2 | TRBV2 | CASSASGQGNGYTF | TGTGCCAGCAGTGCGAGCGGGCAGGGAAATGGCTACACCTTC
NA | TRBD1 | TRBJ1-6 | TRBV30 | CAWSQGQGVLARHF | TGTGCCTGGAGTCAGGGACAGGGGGTGTTGGCCCGCCACTTT
NA | NA | TRBJ2-2 | TRBV7-3 | CASSRQGPAGELFF | TGTGCCAGCAGCCGCCAGGGCCCCGCCGGGGAGCTGTTTTTT
once | NA | TRBJ1-4 | TRBV4-1 | CASSQDPTAGEKLFF | TGCGCCAGCAGCCAAGATCCTACCGCGGGAGAAAAACTGTTTTTT
NA | NA | TRBJ2-2 | TRBV6-4 | CASSDSANTGELFF | TGTGCCAGCAGTGATTCGGCGAACACCGGGGAGCTGTTTTTT
NA | NA | TRBJ2-5 | TRBV7-3 | CASSLKARTKLAGSETQYF | TGTGCCAGCAGCTTAAAAGCCCGCACTAAGCTAGCCGGCTCAGAGACCCAGTACTTC
NA | NA | TRBJ2-4 | TRBV19 | CASRSGSAKNIQYF | TGTGCCAGTAGATCCGGGTCTGCCAAAAACATTCAGTACTTC
NA | NA | TRBJ1-2 | TRBV7-9 | CASRAGGVRSSGYTF | TGTGCCAGCAGGGCCGGGGGGGTCCGGTCGAGTGGCTACACCTTC
once | TRBD1 | TRBJ1-2 | TRBV2 | CASRRTGGYGYTF | TGTGCCAGCAGGAGGACAGGGGGTTATGGCTACACCTTC
NA | NA | TRBJ2-5 | TRBV4-3 | CASSQGSARRVETQYF | TGCGCCAGCAGCCAAGGGTCAGCCCGGAGGGTAGAGACCCAGTACTTC
NA | NA | TRBJ2-5 | TRBV11-2 | CASSLFAGGEETQYF | TGTGCCAGCAGCTTGTTTGCTGGAGGTGAGGAGACCCAGTACTTC
NA | NA | TRBJ2-3 | TRBV5-4 | CASSPRVGSVVDTQYF | TGTGCCAGCAGCCCCCGGGTGGGTAGCGTGGTGGATACGCAGTATTTT
NA | NA | TRBJ2-7 | TRBV29-1 | CSGIWWRGVSYEQYF | TGCAGCGGGATTTGGTGGAGGGGAGTGAGCTACGAGCAGTACTTC
NA | TRBD2 | TRBJ2-1 | TRBV4-3 | CASSQVVTSGRDPRYNEQFF | TGCGCCAGCAGCCAAGTTGTGACTAGCGGGAGGGACCCACGATACAATGAGCAGTTCTTC
NA | TRBD2 | TRBJ2-5 | TRBV4-2 | CASSPSGGGQETQYF | TGTGCCAGCAGCCCCTCCGGGGGGGGACAAGAGACCCAGTACTTC
NA | NA | TRBJ2-2 | TRBV7-2 | CASSLVGSKNTGELFF | TGTGCCAGCAGCTTAGTGGGTAGCAAGAACACCGGGGAGCTGTTTTTT
NA | NA | TRBJ1-5 | TRBV4-1 | CASSQEGSGDQPQHF | TGCGCCAGCAGCCAAGAGGGGTCAGGGGATCAGCCCCAGCATTTT
NA | NA | TRBJ2-3 | TRBV27 | CASRSGTSTDTQYF | TGTGCCAGCAGATCCGGGACTAGCACAGATACGCAGTATTTT